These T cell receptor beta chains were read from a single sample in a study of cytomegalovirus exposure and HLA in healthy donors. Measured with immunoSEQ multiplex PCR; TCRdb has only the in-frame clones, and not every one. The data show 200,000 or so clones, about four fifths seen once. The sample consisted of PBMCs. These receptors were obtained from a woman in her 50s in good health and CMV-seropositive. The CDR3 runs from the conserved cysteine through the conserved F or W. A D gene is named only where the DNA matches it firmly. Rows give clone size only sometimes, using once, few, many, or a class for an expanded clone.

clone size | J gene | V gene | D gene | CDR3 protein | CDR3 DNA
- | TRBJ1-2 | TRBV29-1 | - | CSGGGYDGYTF | TGCAGCGGGGGGGGGTACGATGGCTACACCTTC
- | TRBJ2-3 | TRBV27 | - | CASSLGGSTDTQYF | TGTGCCAGCAGTTTAGGGGGGAGCACAGATACGCAGTATTTT
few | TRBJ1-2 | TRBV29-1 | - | CSVELYNGYTF | TGCAGCGTTGAATTGTATAATGGCTACACCTTC
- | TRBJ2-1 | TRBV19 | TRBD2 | CASSISAGGRHEQFF | TGTGCCAGTAGTATCTCAGCGGGGGGGCGTCATGAGCAGTTCTTC
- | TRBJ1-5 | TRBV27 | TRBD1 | CASSLTRQGSNQPQHF | TGTGCCAGCAGTTTAACAAGACAGGGGAGCAATCAGCCCCAGCATTTT
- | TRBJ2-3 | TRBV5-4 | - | CASSFGTDTQYF | TGTGCCAGCAGCTTCGGCACAGATACGCAGTATTTT
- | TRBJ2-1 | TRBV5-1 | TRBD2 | CASSLMIAGGIEQFF | TGCGCCAGCAGCTTGATGATAGCGGGGGGGATTGAGCAGTTCTTC
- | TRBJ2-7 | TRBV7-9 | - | CASSRTGGGPEQYF | TGTGCCAGCAGCCGAACAGGGGGGGGGCCCGAGCAATACTTC
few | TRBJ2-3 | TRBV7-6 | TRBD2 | CASSLVLAGSTDTQYF | TGTGCCAGCAGCTTAGTTCTAGCGGGTAGCACAGATACGCAGTATTTT
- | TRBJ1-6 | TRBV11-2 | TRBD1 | CASSQLGGTTYNSPLHF | TGTGCCAGCAGCCAGCTAGGGGGCACAACCTATAATTCACCCCTCCACTTT
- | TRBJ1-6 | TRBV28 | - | CASVATGNSPLHF | TGTGCCAGCGTCGCGACGGGAAATTCACCCCTCCACTTT
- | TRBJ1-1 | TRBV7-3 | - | CASSLSLDTEAFF | TGTGCCAGCAGCTTAAGTTTAGACACTGAAGCTTTCTTT
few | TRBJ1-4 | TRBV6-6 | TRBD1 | CASMAGTVNEKLFF | TGTGCCAGCATGGCCGGGACAGTCAATGAAAAACTGTTTTTT
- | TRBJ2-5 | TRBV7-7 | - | CASSRRLGNEETQYF | TGTGCTAGCAGTCGGAGGCTTGGGAATGAAGAGACCCAGTACTTC
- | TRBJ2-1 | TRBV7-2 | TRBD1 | CASSLERTGGTLYNEQFF | TGTGCCAGCAGCTTAGAGAGGACAGGGGGTACCTTGTACAATGAGCAGTTCTTC
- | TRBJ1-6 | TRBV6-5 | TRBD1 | CASSYSGQGVSPLHF | TGTGCCAGCAGTTACTCGGGACAGGGAGTCTCACCCCTCCACTTT
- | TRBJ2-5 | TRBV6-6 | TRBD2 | CASSYLLAGKETQYF | TGTGCCAGCAGTTACCTACTAGCGGGGAAGGAGACCCAGTACTTC
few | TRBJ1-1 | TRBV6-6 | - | CASSRGQGVQNTEAFF | TGTGCCAGCAGTCGGGGACAAGGGGTTCAGAACACTGAAGCTTTCTTT
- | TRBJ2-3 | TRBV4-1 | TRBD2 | CASSQSGESGGTDTQYF | TGCGCCAGCAGCCAAAGCGGGGAATCCGGCGGCACAGATACGCAGTATTTT